Detailed here is one T cell receptor beta chain. Its antigen is not identified. Stability of Graves' hyperthyroidism was defined as absent ophthalmopathy progression within 18 months. The patients, who ranged from 18 to 65 in age, presented with newly diagnosed hyperthyroidism lasting under 2 months. RNA transcripts provided the source from which TCR beta CDR3 regions were amplified. The TCR CDR3 first-round RT-PCR relied on the HTBI primer set. TCRdb processed the multiplex PCR reads anew with MiXCR; each CDR3 protein has one entry. The sample contains a few hundred thousand distinct CDR3 sequences, around 45% of which appear only once. Germline CDR1 DFQATT, CDR2 SNEGSKA (reference sequence). The CDR3 contains 13 residues. The V end was cut by 6 bases, the J end by 7 bases, with 15 bases between. The data stem from a study of T cells in Graves' hyperthyroidism and ophthalmopathy. General observations from the study: Most clonotypes expanded in thyroid above 0.001 were likewise present in blood. Classification by a 13 V-J model distinguished ophthalmopathy from stable hyperthyroidism.

This receptor was taken from a woman aged 18-29 years with Graves' hyperthyroidism. V usage is TRBV20-1 and J usage is TRBJ1-4, with a tentative D call TRBD1 (6 bases). Sequencing input: peripheral blood or thyroid tissue (not recorded which). CDR3 amino acids: CSATQGLGEKLFF. The CDR3, as DNA: TGCAGTGCGACACAGGGCTTGGGTGAAAAACTGTTTTTT.